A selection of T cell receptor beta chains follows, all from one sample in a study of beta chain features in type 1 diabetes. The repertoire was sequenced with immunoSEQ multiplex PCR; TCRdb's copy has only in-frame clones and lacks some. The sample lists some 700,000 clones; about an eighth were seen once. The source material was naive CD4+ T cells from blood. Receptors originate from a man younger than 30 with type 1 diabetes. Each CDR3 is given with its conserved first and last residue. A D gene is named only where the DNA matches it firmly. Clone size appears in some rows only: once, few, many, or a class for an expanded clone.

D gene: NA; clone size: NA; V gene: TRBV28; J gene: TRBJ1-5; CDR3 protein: CASSPPHRNNQPQHF; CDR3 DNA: TGTGCCAGCAGCCCCCCCCATCGGAACAATCAGCCCCAGCATTTT
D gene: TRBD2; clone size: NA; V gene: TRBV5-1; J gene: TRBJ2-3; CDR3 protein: CASSPASGSTDTQYF; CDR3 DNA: TGCGCCAGCAGCCCTGCTAGCGGCTCCACAGATACGCAGTATTTT
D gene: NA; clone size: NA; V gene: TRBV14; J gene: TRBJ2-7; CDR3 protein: CASSQGHGSSYEQYF; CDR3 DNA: TGTGCCAGCAGCCAAGGGCATGGGTCCTCCTACGAGCAGTACTTC
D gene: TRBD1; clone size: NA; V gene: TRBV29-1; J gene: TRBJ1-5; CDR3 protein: CSVGTGPQPQHF; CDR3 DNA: TGCAGCGTTGGGACAGGGCCTCAGCCCCAGCATTTT
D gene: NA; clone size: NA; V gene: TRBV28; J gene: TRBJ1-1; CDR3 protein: CASSLGTNTEAFF; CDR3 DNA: TGTGCCAGCAGTTTGGGGACGAACACTGAAGCTTTCTTT
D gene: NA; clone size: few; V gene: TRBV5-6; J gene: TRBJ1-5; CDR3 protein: CASSLRGLWGNQPQHF; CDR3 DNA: TGTGCCAGCAGCCTGAGGGGCCTTTGGGGCAATCAGCCCCAGCATTTT
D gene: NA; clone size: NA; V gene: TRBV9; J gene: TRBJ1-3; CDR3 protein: CASSVGAAWGNTIYF; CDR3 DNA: TGTGCCAGCAGCGTAGGGGCCGCTTGGGGAAACACCATATATTTT
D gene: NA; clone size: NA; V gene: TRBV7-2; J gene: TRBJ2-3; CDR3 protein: CASSLVGTDTQYF; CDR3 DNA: TGTGCCAGCAGCTTAGTTGGCACAGATACGCAGTATTTT
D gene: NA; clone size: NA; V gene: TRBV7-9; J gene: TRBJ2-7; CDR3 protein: CASSRASYEQYF; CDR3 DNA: TGTGCCAGCAGTAGGGCTTCCTACGAGCAGTACTTC
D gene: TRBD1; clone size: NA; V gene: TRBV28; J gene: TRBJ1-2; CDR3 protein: CASSLSAGGRGYTF; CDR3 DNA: TGTGCCAGCAGTTTGTCGGCAGGGGGCCGTGGCTACACCTTC
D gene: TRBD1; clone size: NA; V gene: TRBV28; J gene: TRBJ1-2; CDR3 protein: CASRDRGPYGYTF; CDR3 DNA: TGTGCCAGCAGGGACAGGGGCCCCTATGGCTACACCTTC
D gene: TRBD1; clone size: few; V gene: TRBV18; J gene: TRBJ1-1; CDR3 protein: CASSQGQGPANTEAFF; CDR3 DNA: TGTGCCAGCTCTCAAGGACAGGGCCCTGCGAACACTGAAGCTTTCTTT
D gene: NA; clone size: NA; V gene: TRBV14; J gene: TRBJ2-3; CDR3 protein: CASSQDSSTQYF; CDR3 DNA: TGTGCCAGCAGCCAAGATTCCTCTACGCAGTATTTT
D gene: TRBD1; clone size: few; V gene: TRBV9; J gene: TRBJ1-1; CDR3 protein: CASSSRGTGSEAFF; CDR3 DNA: TGTGCCAGCAGCTCCAGAGGGACAGGGAGTGAAGCTTTCTTT
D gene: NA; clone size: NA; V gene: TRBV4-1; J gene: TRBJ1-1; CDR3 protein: CASTKVELGVNTEAFF; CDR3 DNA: TGCGCCAGCACTAAAGTGGAATTAGGCGTGAACACTGAAGCTTTCTTT
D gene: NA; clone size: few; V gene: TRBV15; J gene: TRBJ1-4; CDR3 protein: CATSRDRGREKLFF; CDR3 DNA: TGTGCCACCAGCAGAGACAGGGGACGCGAAAAACTGTTTTTT
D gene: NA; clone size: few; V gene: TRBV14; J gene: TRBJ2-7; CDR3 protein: CASSQYGIRYF; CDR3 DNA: TGTGCCAGCAGCCAATACGGGATACGGTACTTC
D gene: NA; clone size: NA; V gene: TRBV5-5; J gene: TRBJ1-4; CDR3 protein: CASTRTGTENEKLFF; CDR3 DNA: TGTGCCAGCACCAGGACCGGGACTGAGAATGAAAAACTGTTTTTT
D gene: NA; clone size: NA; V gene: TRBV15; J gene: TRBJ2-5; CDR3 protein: CATSRVGQGETQYF; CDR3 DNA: TGTGCCACCAGCAGAGTAGGTCAAGGCGAGACCCAGTACTTC
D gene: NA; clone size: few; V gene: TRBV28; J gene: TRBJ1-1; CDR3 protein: CASSTGGRGTEAFF; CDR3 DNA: TGTGCCAGCAGTACCGGGGGGCGAGGTACTGAAGCTTTCTTT
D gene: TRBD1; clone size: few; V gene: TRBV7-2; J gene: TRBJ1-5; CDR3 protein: CASSSSPTGQPQHF; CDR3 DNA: TGTGCCAGCAGCTCGAGCCCGACAGGGCAGCCCCAGCATTTT
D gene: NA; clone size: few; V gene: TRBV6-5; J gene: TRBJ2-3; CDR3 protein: CASSRSEREDTQYF; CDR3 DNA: TGTGCCAGCAGTCGCTCAGAGAGAGAAGATACGCAGTATTTT
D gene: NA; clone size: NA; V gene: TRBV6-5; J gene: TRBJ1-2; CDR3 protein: CASSYSQRSYTF; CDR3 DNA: TGTGCCAGCAGTTACTCCCAGCGGAGCTACACCTTC
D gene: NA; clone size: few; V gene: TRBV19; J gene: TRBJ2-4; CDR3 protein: CASSIGGRSKNIQYF; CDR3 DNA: TGTGCCAGTAGTATTGGAGGGAGGAGCAAAAACATTCAGTACTTC
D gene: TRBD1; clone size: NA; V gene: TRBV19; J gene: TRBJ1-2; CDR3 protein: CASSWDRVRGYTF; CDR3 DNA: TGTGCCAGTAGTTGGGACAGGGTGAGGGGCTACACCTTC
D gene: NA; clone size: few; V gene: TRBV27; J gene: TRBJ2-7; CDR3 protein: CASGVGQPYEQYF; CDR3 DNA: TGTGCCAGCGGGGTGGGGCAGCCGTACGAGCAGTACTTC
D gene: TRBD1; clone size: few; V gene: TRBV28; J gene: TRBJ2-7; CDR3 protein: CASIPSGTGDSYEQYF; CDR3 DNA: TGTGCCAGCATTCCTTCCGGGACAGGGGATTCCTACGAGCAGTACTTC
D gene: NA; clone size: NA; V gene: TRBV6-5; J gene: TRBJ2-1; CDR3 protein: CASSYRPQGRYNEQFF; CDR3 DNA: TGTGCCAGCAGTTATCGGCCCCAGGGTCGCTACAATGAGCAGTTCTTC
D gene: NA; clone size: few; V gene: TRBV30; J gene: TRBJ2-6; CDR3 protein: CAWSGTPGANVLTF; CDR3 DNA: TGTGCCTGGTCGGGGACTCCTGGGGCCAACGTCCTGACTTTC
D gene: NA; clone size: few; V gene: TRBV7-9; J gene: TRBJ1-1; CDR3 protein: CASSLVGREAFF; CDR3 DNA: TGTGCCAGCAGCTTAGTCGGCAGGGAGGCTTTCTTT
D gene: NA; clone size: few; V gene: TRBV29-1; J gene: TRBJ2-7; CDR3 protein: CSVERDPYEQYF; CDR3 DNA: TGCAGCGTTGAACGGGACCCCTACGAGCAGTACTTC
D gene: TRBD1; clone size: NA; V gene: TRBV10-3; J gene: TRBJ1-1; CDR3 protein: CAIRRQGANTEAFF; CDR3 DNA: TGTGCCATCAGAAGGCAGGGGGCGAACACTGAAGCTTTCTTT
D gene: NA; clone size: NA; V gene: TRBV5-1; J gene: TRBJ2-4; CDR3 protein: CASSSLPGDGIQYF; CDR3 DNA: TGCGCCAGCAGCTCCTTGCCCGGTGACGGCATTCAGTACTTC
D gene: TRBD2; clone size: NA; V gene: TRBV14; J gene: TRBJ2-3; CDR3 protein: CASSRAGGGTDTQYF; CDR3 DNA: TGTGCCAGCAGCCGAGCGGGGGGGGGCACAGATACGCAGTATTTT
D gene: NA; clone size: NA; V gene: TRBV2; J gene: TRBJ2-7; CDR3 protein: CASSASTMGEQYF; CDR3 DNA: TGTGCCAGCAGCGCTTCGACAATGGGCGAGCAGTACTTC
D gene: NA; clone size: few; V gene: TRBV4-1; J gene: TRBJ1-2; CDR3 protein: CASSQDAGNYGYTF; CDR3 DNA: TGCGCCAGCAGCCAAGATGCAGGAAACTATGGCTACACCTTC
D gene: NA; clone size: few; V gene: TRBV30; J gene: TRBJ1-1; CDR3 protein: CAWSGLMNTEAFF; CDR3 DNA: TGTGCCTGGAGTGGACTGATGAACACTGAAGCTTTCTTT
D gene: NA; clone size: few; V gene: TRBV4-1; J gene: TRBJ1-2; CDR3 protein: CASSQEWRNYGYTF; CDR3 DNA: TGCGCCAGCAGCCAAGAGTGGCGGAACTATGGCTACACCTTC